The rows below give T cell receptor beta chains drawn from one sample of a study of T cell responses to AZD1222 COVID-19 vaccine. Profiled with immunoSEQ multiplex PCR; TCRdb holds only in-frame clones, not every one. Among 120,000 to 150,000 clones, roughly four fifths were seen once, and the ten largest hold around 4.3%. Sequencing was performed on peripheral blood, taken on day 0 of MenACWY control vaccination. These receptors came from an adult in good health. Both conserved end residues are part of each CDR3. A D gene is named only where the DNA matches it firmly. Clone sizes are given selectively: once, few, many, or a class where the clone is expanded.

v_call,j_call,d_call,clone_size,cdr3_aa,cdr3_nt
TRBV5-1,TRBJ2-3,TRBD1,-,CASSLGPFRQGSWSTDTQYF,TGCGCCAGCAGCTTGGGCCCCTTTCGACAGGGAAGTTGGAGCACAGATACGCAGTATTTT
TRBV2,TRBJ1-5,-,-,CASSVGGLGGNQPQHF,TGTGCCAGCAGTGTCGGGGGGCTGGGGGGCAATCAGCCCCAGCATTTT
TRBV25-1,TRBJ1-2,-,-,CASGWGEGNYGYTF,TGTGCCAGCGGGTGGGGAGAGGGGAACTATGGCTACACCTTC
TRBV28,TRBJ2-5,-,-,CASSFPGARETQYF,TGTGCCAGCAGTTTCCCCGGGGCGCGGGAGACCCAGTACTTC
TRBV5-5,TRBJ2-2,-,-,CASSLASGFYTGELFF,TGTGCCAGCAGCTTGGCCTCCGGGTTCTACACCGGGGAGCTGTTTTTT
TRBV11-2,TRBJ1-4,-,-,CASTLSGGSNEKLFF,TGTGCCAGCACCCTTTCGGGGGGATCTAATGAAAAACTGTTTTTT
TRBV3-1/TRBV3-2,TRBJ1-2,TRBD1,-,CASSLRTGKTGYTF,TGTGCCAGCAGCCTTCGGACAGGGAAGACTGGCTACACCTTC
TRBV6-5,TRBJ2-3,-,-,CASRKGGGTDTQYF,TGTGCCAGCAGGAAGGGAGGGGGAACAGATACGCAGTATTTT
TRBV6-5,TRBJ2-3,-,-,CASSYSWGTDTQYF,TGTGCCAGCAGTTACAGTTGGGGCACAGATACGCAGTATTTT
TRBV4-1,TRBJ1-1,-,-,CASSPQGRINRNTEAFF,TGCGCCAGCAGCCCCCAGGGACGGATTAATAGGAACACTGAAGCTTTCTTT
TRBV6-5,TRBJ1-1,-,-,CASSLQGSGTEAFF,TGTGCCAGCAGTTTGCAGGGTTCGGGAACTGAAGCTTTCTTT
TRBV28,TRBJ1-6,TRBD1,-,CASSLGDRGSYNSPLHF,TGTGCCAGCAGTTTAGGGGACAGGGGCTCCTATAATTCACCCCTCCACTTT
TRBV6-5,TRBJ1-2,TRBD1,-,CASSYGYRGGYGYTF,TGTGCCAGCAGTTACGGGTACAGGGGTGGCTATGGCTACACCTTC
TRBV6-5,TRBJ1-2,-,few,CASSLGLKATQGYTF,TGTGCCAGCAGTTTGGGTTTGAAGGCAACCCAAGGCTACACCTTC
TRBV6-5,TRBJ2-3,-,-,CASSYTGEGDTQYF,TGTGCCAGCAGTTACACCGGTGAAGGGGATACGCAGTATTTT
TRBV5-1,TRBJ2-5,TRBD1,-,CASRTGGFQETQYF,TGCGCCAGCCGGACAGGGGGCTTCCAAGAGACCCAGTACTTC
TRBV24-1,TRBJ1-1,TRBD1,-,CATSDRRTGGAFF,TGTGCCACCAGTGATCGTAGGACAGGCGGGGCTTTCTTT
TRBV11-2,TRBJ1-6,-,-,CASSLEASSNSPLHF,TGTGCCAGCAGCTTAGAGGCTAGCTCCAATTCACCCCTCCACTTT
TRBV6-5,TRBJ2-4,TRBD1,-,CASSYSYLAGGNIQYF,TGTGCCAGCAGTTACTCGTATCTGGCAGGGGGAAACATTCAGTACTTC
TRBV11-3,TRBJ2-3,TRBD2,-,CASSQSGGASDTQYF,TGTGCCAGCAGCCAGAGCGGGGGGGCCTCAGATACGCAGTATTTT
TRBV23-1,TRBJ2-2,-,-,CASSRRGQDTGELFF,TGCGCCAGCAGTCGGAGGGGGCAGGACACCGGGGAGCTGTTTTTT
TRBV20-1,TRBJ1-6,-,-,CSASAPWTVNSPLHF,TGCAGTGCTAGTGCCCCATGGACAGTTAATTCACCCCTCCACTTT
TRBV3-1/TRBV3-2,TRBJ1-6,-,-,CASSPRQNSPLHF,TGTGCCAGCAGCCCTAGACAGAATTCACCCCTCCACTTT
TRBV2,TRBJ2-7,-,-,CASSVRNEQYF,TGTGCCAGCAGTGTTCGGAACGAGCAGTACTTC
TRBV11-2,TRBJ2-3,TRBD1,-,CASGIGTAPDTQYF,TGTGCCAGCGGCATCGGGACAGCCCCAGATACGCAGTATTTT
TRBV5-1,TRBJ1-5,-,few,CASSLAGAGGNQPQHF,TGCGCCAGCAGCTTGGCCGGTGCGGGCGGGAATCAGCCCCAGCATTTT
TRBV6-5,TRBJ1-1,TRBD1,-,CASGTGENTEAFF,TGTGCCAGCGGGACAGGAGAGAACACTGAAGCTTTCTTT
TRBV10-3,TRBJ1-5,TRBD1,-,CAISDGGQSNQPQHF,TGTGCCATCAGTGACGGGGGACAGAGCAATCAGCCCCAGCATTTT
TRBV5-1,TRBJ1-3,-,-,CASSGEQGALLGNTIYF,TGCGCCAGCAGCGGGGAACAGGGAGCACTGCTTGGAAACACCATATATTTT
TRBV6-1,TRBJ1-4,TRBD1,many,CASSEAVTGGELFF,TGTGCCAGCAGTGAAGCGGTGACAGGGGGCGAACTGTTTTTT
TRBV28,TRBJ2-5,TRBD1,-,CASSFLGDRGTMGTQYF,TGTGCCAGCAGTTTTTTAGGAGACAGGGGGACTATGGGGACCCAGTACTTC
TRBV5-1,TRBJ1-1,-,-,CASSVQQGVNTEAFF,TGCGCCAGCAGCGTCCAACAGGGCGTGAACACTGAAGCTTTCTTT
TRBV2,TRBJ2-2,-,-,CASSFYQNTGELFF,TGTGCCAGCAGCTTCTACCAGAACACCGGGGAGCTGTTTTTT
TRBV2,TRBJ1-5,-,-,CASSERGLMQPQHF,TGTGCCAGCAGTGAAAGGGGATTGATGCAGCCCCAGCATTTT
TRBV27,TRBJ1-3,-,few,CASSSGNSGNTIYF,TGTGCCAGCAGTTCGGGGAACTCTGGAAACACCATATATTTT
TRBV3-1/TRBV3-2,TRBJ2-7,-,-,CASSQRGTSHEQYF,TGTGCCAGCAGCCAACGCGGGACAAGCCACGAGCAGTACTTC
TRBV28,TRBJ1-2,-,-,CASSLDRGWVYGYTF,TGTGCCAGCAGTTTGGATAGGGGTTGGGTCTATGGCTACACCTTC
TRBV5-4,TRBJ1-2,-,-,CASSLTALAGYTF,TGTGCCAGCAGCTTGACGGCGCTGGCGGGCTACACCTTC
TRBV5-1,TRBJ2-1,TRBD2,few,CASSLTSVYSYNEQFF,TGCGCCAGCAGCTTGACTAGCGTTTACTCCTACAATGAGCAGTTCTTC
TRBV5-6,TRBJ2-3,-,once,CASSLNSDTQYF,TGTGCCAGCAGCTTGAACTCAGATACGCAGTATTTT
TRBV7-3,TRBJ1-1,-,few,CASSLMGYSEAFF,TGTGCCAGCAGCTTAATGGGGTACAGTGAAGCTTTCTTT
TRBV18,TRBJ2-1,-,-,CASSPGLGRGMDEQFF,TGTGCCAGCTCACCGGGACTGGGCAGGGGTATGGATGAGCAGTTCTTC
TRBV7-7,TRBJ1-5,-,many,CASSLDVGQPQHF,TGTGCCAGCAGCTTAGATGTTGGCCAGCCCCAGCATTTT
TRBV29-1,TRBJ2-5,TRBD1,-,CSVSGTGGARETQYF,TGCAGCGTCTCCGGGACAGGGGGCGCGCGGGAGACCCAGTACTTC
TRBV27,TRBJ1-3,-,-,CASSLGASRGNTIYF,TGTGCCAGCAGTTTAGGGGCGTCACGCGGAAACACCATATATTTT
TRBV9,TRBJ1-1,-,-,CASSVDGNEAFF,TGTGCCAGCAGCGTAGACGGGAATGAAGCTTTCTTT
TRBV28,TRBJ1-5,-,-,CASSLQNQPQHF,TGTGCCAGCAGTTTGCAGAATCAGCCCCAGCATTTT
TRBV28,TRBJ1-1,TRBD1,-,CASSTGGGNTEAFF,TGTGCCAGTTCGACAGGGGGCGGGAACACTGAAGCTTTCTTT
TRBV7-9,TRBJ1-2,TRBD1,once,CASSQLHPGQGRGYTF,TGTGCCAGCAGTCAATTACACCCGGGACAGGGCCGGGGCTACACCTTC